The present T cell receptor beta chain was sequenced within a study of vaccination and CD4 T cells after COVID-19. Study at large: The convalescents comprised six males and four females, two of them Hispanic. SARS-CoV-2, HCoV-NL63, HCoV-OC43 and HCoV-229E supplied the overlapping spike peptides used to stimulate cells. Vaccinees got either two BNT162b2 doses or two mRNA-1273 doses.

Germline V gives CDR1 MGHRA, CDR2 YSYEKL. This CDR3 is built from 15 residues. Trimming took 4 bases from V and 0 from J, leaving 10 bases between them. Cultured CD4+ T-cell DNA underwent Oncomine TCR Beta short-read sequencing. TCRdb independently ran MiXCR on the PCR reads; one entry per CDR3 protein. This sample has about 17,000 distinct CDR3 sequences; around 40% occur once, and the top ten carry around 7%. Treatment meaning: roughly ten-day PBMC culture with coronavirus spike peptide pools or control peptides (ViraFEST assay). For this clonotype: Its target is unknown.

The clonotype comes from a human donor who had recovered from COVID-19. The chain couples TRBV4-1 to TRBJ1-5; D uncertain. The input for sequencing was CD4+ T cells from blood, cultured in vitro, taken after SARS-CoV-2 vaccination. This CDR3 is CASSRGPYSNQPQHF. The CDR3 DNA sequence: TGCGCCAGCAGCCGAGGGCCTTATAGCAATCAGCCCCAGCATTTT.